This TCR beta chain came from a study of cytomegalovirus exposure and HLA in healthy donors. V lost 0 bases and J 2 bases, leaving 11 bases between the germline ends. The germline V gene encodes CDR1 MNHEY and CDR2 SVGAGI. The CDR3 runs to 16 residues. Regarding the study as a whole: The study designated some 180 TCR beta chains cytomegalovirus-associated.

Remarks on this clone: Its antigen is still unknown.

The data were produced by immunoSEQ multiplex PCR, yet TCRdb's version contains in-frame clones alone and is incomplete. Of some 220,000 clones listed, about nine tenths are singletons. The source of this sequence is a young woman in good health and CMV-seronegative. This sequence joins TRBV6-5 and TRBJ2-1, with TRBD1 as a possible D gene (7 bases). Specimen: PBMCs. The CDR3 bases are TGTGCCAGCAGTTACTCGGGCAGGGGGGCCTACAATGAGCAGTTCTTC. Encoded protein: CASSYSGRGAYNEQFF.